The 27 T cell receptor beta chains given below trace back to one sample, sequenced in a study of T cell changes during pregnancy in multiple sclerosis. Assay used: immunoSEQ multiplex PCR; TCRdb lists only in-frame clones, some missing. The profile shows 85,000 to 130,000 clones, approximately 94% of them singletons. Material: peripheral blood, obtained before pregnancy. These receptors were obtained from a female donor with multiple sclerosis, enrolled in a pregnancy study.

As DNA, the CDR3 is TGTGCCAGCAGCCCGGGAGGTACCTACGAGCAGTACTTC. Translation: CASSPGGTYEQYF. The J gene is TRBJ2-7, the V gene TRBV11-2, with 7 bases that match TRBD2. The germline CDR1 and CDR2 sequences are SGHAT and FQNNGV. V was pared by 5 bases and J by 2 bases, with 3 bases of the junction left unmatched. There are 13 residues in the CDR3.

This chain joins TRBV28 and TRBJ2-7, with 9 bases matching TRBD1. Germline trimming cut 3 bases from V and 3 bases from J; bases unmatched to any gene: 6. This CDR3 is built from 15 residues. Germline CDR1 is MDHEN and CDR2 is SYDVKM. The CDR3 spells CASSFGGQGSYEQYF. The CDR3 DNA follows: TGTGCCAGCAGTTTTGGAGGACAGGGGAGCTACGAGCAGTACTTC.

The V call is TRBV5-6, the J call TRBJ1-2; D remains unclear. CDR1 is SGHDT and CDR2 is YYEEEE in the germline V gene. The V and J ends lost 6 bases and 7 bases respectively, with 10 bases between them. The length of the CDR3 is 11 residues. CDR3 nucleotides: TGTGCCAGCATGTCAATGAGTGGCTACACCTTC. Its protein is CASMSMSGYTF.

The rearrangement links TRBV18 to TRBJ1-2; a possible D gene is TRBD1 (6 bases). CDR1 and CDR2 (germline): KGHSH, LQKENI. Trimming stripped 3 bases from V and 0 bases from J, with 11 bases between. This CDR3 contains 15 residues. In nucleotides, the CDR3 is TGTGCCAGCTCACCCACCGGGACACCTAACTATGGCTACACCTTC. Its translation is CASSPTGTPNYGYTF.

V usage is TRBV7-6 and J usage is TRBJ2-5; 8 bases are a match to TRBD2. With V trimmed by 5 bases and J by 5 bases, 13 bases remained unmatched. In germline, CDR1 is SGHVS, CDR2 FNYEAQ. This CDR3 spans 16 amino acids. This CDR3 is CASSPRIREGRETQYF. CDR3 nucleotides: TGTGCCAGCAGCCCCCGCATACGGGAGGGTAGGGAGACCCAGTACTTC.

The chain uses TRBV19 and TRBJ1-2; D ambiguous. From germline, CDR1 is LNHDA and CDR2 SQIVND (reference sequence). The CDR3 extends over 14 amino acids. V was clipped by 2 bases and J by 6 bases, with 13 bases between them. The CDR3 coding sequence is TGTGCCAGTAGTATAAGAGGGTCAGCTAATGGCTACACCTTC. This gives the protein CASSIRGSANGYTF.

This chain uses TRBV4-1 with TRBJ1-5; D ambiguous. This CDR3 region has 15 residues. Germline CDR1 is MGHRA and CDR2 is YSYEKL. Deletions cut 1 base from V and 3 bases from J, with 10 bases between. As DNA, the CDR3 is TGCGCCAGCAGCCAAGGCAGTTCCCCCAATCAGCCCCAGCATTTT. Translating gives CASSQGSSPNQPQHF.

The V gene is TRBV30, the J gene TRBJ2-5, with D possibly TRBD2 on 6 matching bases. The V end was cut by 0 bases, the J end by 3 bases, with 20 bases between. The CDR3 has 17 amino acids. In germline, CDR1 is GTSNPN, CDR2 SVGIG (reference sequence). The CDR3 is CAWSVRREAYWEETQYF. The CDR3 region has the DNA TGTGCCTGGAGTGTGCGAAGGGAGGCTTACTGGGAAGAGACCCAGTACTTC.

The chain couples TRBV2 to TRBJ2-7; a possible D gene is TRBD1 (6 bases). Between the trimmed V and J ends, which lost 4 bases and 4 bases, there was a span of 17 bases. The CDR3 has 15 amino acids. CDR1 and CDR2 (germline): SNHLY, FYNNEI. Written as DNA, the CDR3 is TGTGCCAGCAGTGGCCAGCAGGGGACCCTTTACGAGCAGTACTTC. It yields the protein CASSGQQGTLYEQYF.

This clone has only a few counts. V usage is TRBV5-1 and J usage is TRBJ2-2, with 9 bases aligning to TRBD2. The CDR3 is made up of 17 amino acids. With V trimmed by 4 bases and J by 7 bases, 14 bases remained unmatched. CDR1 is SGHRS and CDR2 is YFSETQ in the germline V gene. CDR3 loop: CASSAPLRGRAGGELFF. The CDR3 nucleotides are TGCGCCAGCAGCGCCCCTTTACGCGGGAGGGCCGGCGGGGAGCTGTTTTTT.

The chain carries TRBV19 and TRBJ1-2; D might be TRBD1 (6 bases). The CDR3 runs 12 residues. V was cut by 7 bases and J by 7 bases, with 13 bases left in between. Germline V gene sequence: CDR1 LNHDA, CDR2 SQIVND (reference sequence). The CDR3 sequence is CASTDRFGGYTF. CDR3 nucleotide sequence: TGTGCCAGTACCGACAGGTTCGGTGGCTACACCTTC.

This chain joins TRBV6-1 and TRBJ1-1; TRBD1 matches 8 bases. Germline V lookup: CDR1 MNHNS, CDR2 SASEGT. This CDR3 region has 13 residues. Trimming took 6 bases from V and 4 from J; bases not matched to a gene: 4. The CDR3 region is CASRATGGTEAFF. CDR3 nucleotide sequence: TGTGCCAGCAGGGCCACAGGGGGCACTGAAGCTTTCTTT.

The CDR3 DNA reads TGTGCCAGTCACGGGACTAGCGGACAATTCGGGGAGCTGTTTTTT. Encoded protein: CASHGTSGQFGELFF. V is TRBV19 and J is TRBJ2-2, with 11 bases matching TRBD2. From germline, CDR1 is LNHDA and CDR2 SQIVND (reference sequence). Unmatched junction bases numbered 9, after V lost 8 bases and J lost 7 bases. This CDR3 contains 15 residues.

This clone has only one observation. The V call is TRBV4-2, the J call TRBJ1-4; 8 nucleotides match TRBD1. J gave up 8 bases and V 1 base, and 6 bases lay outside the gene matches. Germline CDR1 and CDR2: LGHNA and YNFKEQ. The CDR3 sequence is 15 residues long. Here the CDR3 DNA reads TGTGCCAGCAGCCAAGCAGGACAGGGCGGGGAAAAACTGTTTTTT. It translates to CASSQAGQGGEKLFF.

For the CDR3, the DNA is TGTGCCAGCAGTTACTCGATAGGGGGCACCGGGGAGCTGTTTTTT. Amino acids: CASSYSIGGTGELFF. V gene TRBV6-5 combines with J gene TRBJ2-2; tentatively, D is TRBD1 (6 bases). Germline assignment: CDR1 MNHEY and CDR2 SVGAGI. Trimming left V 0 bases short and J 4 bases short, with 9 bases between. This CDR3 is 15 amino acids long.

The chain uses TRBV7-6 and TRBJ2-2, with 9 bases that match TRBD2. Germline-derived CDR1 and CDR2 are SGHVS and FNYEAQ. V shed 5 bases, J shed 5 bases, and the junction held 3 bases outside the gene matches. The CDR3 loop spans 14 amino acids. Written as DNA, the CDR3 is TGTGCCAGCAGCCGCAGCGGGGGGACCGGGGAGCTGTTTTTT. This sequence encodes CASSRSGGTGELFF.

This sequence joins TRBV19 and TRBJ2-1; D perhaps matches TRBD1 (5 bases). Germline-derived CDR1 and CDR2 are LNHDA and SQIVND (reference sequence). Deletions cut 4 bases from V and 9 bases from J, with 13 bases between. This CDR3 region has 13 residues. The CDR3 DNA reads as TGTGCCAGTAGTACCCCCGAGACAGTTGAGCAGTTCTTC. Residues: CASSTPETVEQFF. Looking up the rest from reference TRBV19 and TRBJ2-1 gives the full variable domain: DGGITQSPKYLFRKEGQNVTLSCEQNLNHDAMYWYRQDPGQGLRLIYYSQIVNDFQKGDIAEGYSVSREKKESFPLTVTSAQKNPTAFYLCASSTPETVEQFFGPGTRLTVL.

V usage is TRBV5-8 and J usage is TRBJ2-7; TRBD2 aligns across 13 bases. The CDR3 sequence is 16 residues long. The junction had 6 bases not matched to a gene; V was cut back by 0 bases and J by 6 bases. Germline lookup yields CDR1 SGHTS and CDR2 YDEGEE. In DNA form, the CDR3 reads TGTGCCAGCAGCTTGGGGACTAGCGGGAGAGGCTTCGAGCAGTACTTC. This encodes CASSLGTSGRGFEQYF.

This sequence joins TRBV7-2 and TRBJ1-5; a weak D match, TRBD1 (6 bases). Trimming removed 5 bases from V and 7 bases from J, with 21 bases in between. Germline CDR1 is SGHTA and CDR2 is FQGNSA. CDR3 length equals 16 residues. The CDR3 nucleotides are TGTGCCAGCAGCCCTCTCACAGGGTTAGGTGCGCAGCCCCAGCATTTT. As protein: CASSPLTGLGAQPQHF.

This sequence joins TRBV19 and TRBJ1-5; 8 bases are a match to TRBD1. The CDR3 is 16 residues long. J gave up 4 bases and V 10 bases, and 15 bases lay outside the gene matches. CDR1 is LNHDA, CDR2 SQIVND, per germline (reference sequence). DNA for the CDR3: TGTGCCACCCAACCCGCTTACCGACAGGGGAATCAGCCCCAGCATTTT. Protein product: CATQPAYRQGNQPQHF.

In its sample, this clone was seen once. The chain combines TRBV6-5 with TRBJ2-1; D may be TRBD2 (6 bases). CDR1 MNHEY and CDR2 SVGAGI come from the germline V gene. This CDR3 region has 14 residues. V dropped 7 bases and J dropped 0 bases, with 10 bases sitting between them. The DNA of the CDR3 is TGTGCCAGCACGGGGGTAAGCTCCTACAATGAGCAGTTCTTC. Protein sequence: CASTGVSSYNEQFF.

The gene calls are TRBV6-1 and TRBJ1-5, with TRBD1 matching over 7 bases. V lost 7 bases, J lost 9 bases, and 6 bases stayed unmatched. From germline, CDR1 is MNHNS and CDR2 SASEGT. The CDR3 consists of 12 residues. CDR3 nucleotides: TGTGCCAGCACCGAGGGGGCTCGGCCCCAGCATTTT. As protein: CASTEGARPQHF.

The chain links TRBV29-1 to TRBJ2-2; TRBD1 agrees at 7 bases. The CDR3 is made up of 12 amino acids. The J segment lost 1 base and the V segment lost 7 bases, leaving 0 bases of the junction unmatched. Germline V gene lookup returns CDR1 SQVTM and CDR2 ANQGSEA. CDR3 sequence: CSGTGNTGELFF. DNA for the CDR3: TGCAGCGGGACAGGGAACACCGGGGAGCTGTTTTTT.

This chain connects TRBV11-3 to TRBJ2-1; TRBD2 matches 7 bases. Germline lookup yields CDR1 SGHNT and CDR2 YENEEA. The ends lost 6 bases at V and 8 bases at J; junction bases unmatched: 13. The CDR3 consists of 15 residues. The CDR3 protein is CASSPVGGDFHEQFF. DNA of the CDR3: TGTGCCAGCAGTCCAGTTGGGGGGGATTTCCATGAGCAGTTCTTC. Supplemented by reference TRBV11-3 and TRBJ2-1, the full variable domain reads EAGVVQSPRYKIIEKKQPVAFWCNPISGHNTLYWYLQNLGQGPELLIRYENEEAVDDSQLPKDRFSAERLKGVDSTLKIQPAELGDSAVYLCASSPVGGDFHEQFFGPGTRLTVL.

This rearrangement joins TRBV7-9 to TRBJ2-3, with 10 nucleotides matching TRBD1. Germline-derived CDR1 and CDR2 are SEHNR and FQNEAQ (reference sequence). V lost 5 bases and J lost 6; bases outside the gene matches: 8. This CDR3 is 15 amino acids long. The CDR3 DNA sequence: TGTGCCAGCAGCGCCGACAGGGGGCAAGTGGATACGCAGTATTTT. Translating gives CASSADRGQVDTQYF.

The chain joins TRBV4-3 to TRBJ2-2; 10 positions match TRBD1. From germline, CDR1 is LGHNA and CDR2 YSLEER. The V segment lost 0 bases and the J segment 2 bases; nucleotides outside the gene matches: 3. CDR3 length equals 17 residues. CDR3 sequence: CASSQDRDRGNTGELFF. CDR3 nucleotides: TGCGCCAGCAGCCAAGACCGGGACAGGGGAAACACCGGGGAGCTGTTTTTT.

CDR3 residues: CASQGSGANVLTF. The CDR3 nucleotides are TGTGCCAGCCAGGGTAGTGGGGCCAACGTCCTGACTTTC. This chain joins TRBV9 and TRBJ2-6; a possible D gene is TRBD1 (5 bases). The V gene lost 7 bases and the J gene lost 3 bases, with 8 bases spanning the gap. Looked up from germline, CDR1 is SGDLS and CDR2 is YYNGEE. This CDR3 spans 13 amino acids.